What follows are 31 T cell receptor beta chains derived from one specimen sequenced in a study of T cells in Graves' hyperthyroidism and ophthalmopathy. TCR beta CDR3 regions were amplified from RNA. The study used the HTBI primer set for a first-round RT-PCR of the TCR CDR3. TCRdb analysed the multiplex PCR reads with MiXCR anew, one entry per CDR3 protein. The sample holds approximately 560,000 distinct CDR3 sequences; under 60% are singletons and the top ten take 8.2%. Sequencing was performed on peripheral blood or thyroid tissue (not recorded which). Receptor source: a woman under 30 with Graves' hyperthyroidism.

Details on this clonotype: Since a much larger clone is just one base distant, this may be a read error. The chain carries TRBV7-2 and TRBJ2-7; TRBD1 or TRBD2 may be the D gene (5 bases each). Germline assignment: CDR1 SGHTA and CDR2 FQGNSA. The length of the CDR3 is 13 residues. The DNA for the CDR3 is TGTGCCGGCAGCAGAGGGGTAGGGTACGAGCAGTACTTC. This translates into CAGSRGVGYEQYF.

The V call is TRBV7-2, the J call TRBJ1-3; a possible D gene is TRBD1 (5 bases). This CDR3 spans 15 amino acids. CDR1 SGHTA and CDR2 FQGNSA come from the germline V gene. The V gene lost 5 bases and the J gene lost 4 bases, with 15 bases spanning the gap. This CDR3 reads CASSHRTGDGNTIYF. In DNA, the CDR3 is TGTGCCAGCAGCCATAGGACCGGGGACGGAAACACCATATATTTT.

The rearrangement uses TRBV2 and TRBJ2-7, with 8 bases that match TRBD1. Losses at the gene ends were 0 bases for V and 3 bases for J; bases not matched to a gene: 7. This CDR3 comprises 16 residues. Germline V gene lookup returns CDR1 SNHLY and CDR2 FYNNEI. The CDR3 bases are TGTGCCAGCAGTGAAGCTAGGACAGGGAGTTTCTACGAGCAGTACTTC. This encodes CASSEARTGSFYEQYF.

As to this clonotype: This may come from a read error, since a much larger clone is one base off. This chain uses TRBV10-2 with TRBJ2-5; TRBD2 might be the D (6 bases). The ends were cut back, 0 bases at V and 9 bases at J, with 17 bases in the middle. The CDR3 length is 15 residues. Looked up from germline, CDR1 is WSHSY and CDR2 is SAAADI. The CDR3 DNA reads TGCGCCAGCAGTGAGTCAGGACTAAGGGAGGAGGCCCAGTACTTC. It translates to CASSESGLREEAQYF.

The chain links TRBV29-1 to TRBJ1-2, with D possibly TRBD1 on 5 matching bases. V gave up 6 bases and J gave up 0 bases, with 11 bases separating them. There are 13 residues in the CDR3. Germline V lookup: CDR1 SQVTM, CDR2 ANQGSEA. The CDR3 region is CSVGAETNYGYTF. CDR3 nucleotides: TGCAGCGTAGGGGCAGAAACTAACTATGGCTACACCTTC.

The chain employs TRBV5-1 and TRBJ2-5; 7 bases align to TRBD2. CDR3 length: 15 residues. In germline, CDR1 is SGHRS, CDR2 YFSETQ. The V gene end was trimmed by 7 bases and the J gene end by 6 bases; junction bases not matched to a gene: 15. The CDR3 DNA sequence: TGCGCCAGCCAAGCGGGGACCCACGAGGTACAGACCCAGTACTTC. This translates into CASQAGTHEVQTQYF.

This clonotype was picked up many times. CDR3 in amino acids: CASSVDKNTEAFF. As DNA, the CDR3 is TGTGCCAGCAGCGTAGATAAGAACACTGAAGCTTTCTTT. The chain uses TRBV9 and TRBJ1-1, with no clear D. Germline CDR1 SGDLS, CDR2 YYNGEE. The CDR3 is 13 amino acids. V dropped 0 bases and J dropped 1 base, with 4 bases sitting between them. The variable domain in full, completed from reference TRBV9 and TRBJ1-1, reads DSGVTQTPKHLITATGQRVTLRCSPRSGDLSVYWYQQSLDQGLQFLIQYYNGEERAKGNILERFSAQQFPDLHSELNLSSLELGDSALYFCASSVDKNTEAFFGQGTRLTVV.

The chain joins TRBV5-1 to TRBJ2-7; D is possibly TRBD2 (5 bases). CDR1 is SGHRS and CDR2 is YFSETQ in the germline V gene. V was pared by 4 bases and J by 2 bases, with 13 bases between. This CDR3 spans 14 amino acids. This CDR3 reads CASSPQAGPYEQYF. In DNA, the CDR3 is TGCGCCAGCAGCCCGCAGGCGGGCCCCTACGAGCAGTACTTC.

This chain links TRBV24-1 with TRBJ1-4; D unresolved. V lost 8 bases, J lost 8 bases, and 11 bases lay in between. Per the germline V gene, CDR1 is KGHDR and CDR2 is SFDVKD. The CDR3 has 12 amino acids. CDR3 coding DNA: TGTGCCACCATGGATTTAGGCGAAAAACTGTTTTTT. Amino acids: CATMDLGEKLFF.

This clonotype came up a few times. The CDR3 spells CASSKGLAMDEQYF. The CDR3 bases are TGTGCCAGCAGTAAGGGACTAGCCATGGACGAGCAGTACTTC. This chain joins TRBV2 and TRBJ2-7; 9 bases are a match to TRBD2. The germline V gene has CDR1 SNHLY and CDR2 FYNNEI. The CDR3 totals 14 residues. Unmatched junction bases numbered 7, after V lost 5 bases and J lost 5 bases.

The J gene is TRBJ2-5, the V gene TRBV10-3; possible D gene TRBD1, 6 bases. CDR1 is ENHRY and CDR2 is SYGVKD in the germline V gene. The CDR3 runs to 12 residues. V was cut by 10 bases and J by 4 bases, with 13 bases left in between. The CDR3 here is CATATGRETQYF. CDR3 coding DNA: TGTGCCACCGCGACAGGTCGAGAGACCCAGTACTTC.

This clonotype was counted many times. The genes are TRBV7-2 and TRBJ2-7, with D unclear. Germline-derived CDR1 and CDR2 are SGHTA and FQGNSA. V was cut by 1 base and J by 5 bases, with 9 bases left in between. This CDR3 has 13 amino acids. DNA for the CDR3: TGTGCCAGCAGCTTAGTTAGCAGCAACGAGCAGTACTTC. It translates to CASSLVSSNEQYF.

The sample holds a few counts of this clonotype. The chain joins TRBV6-1 to TRBJ2-7; 8 bases agree with TRBD1. This CDR3 is 15 amino acids long. CDR1 and CDR2 from the germline V gene are MNHNS and SASEGT. The junction had 12 bases not matched to a gene; V was cut back by 0 bases and J by 11 bases. CDR3 amino acids: CASSEALGAPGQEYF. CDR3 nucleotide sequence: TGTGCCAGCAGTGAAGCGTTAGGAGCTCCGGGACAGGAGTACTTC.

Comment on this clonotype: A much bigger clone sits one base away, suggesting this may be a read error. This chain links TRBV29-1 with TRBJ2-7; D ambiguous. CDR3 size: 14 residues. V lost 6 bases and J lost 0, with 15 bases in between. In germline, CDR1 is SQVTM, CDR2 ANQGSEA. Written as DNA, the CDR3 is TGCAGCGTCCTCGGGCTAACGGACTCCTACGAGCAGTACTTC. The encoded protein is CSVLGLTDSYEQYF.

The rearrangement links TRBV25-1 to TRBJ1-4, with D possibly being TRBD1 (5 bases). The CDR3 has 15 residues. Trimming removed 2 bases at V and 6 bases at J, with 13 bases between. CDR1 is MGHDK and CDR2 is SYGVNS in the germline V gene. The CDR3 bases are TGTGCCAGCAGTGAAGATGCAGGGTCCGATGAAAAACTGTTTTTT. Its protein is CASSEDAGSDEKLFF. Based on the CDR3 plus reference TRBV25-1 and TRBJ1-4, the full variable domain is EADIYQTPRYLVIGTGKKITLECSQTMGHDKMYWYQQDPGMELHLIHYSYGVNSTEKGDLSSESTVSRIRTEHFPLTLESARPSHTSQYLCASSEDAGSDEKLFFGSGTQLSVL.

This clonotype was detected many times. At one end, the junction sequence differs from germline, possibly due to a read error. The chain joins TRBV2 to TRBJ2-5, with 9 bases fitting TRBD2. The CDR3 totals 14 residues. CDR1 and CDR2 from the germline V gene are SNHLY and FYNNEI. CDR3 sequence reads: CASSEAGGGETQYF. In nucleotides, the CDR3 is TGTGCCAGCAGCGAAGCGGGAGGAGGAGAGACCCAGTACTTC.

The rearrangement joins TRBV6-2 or TRBV6-3 to TRBJ2-2; D gene ambiguous. The V gene lost 3 bases and the J gene lost 0 bases, with 11 bases spanning the gap. The CDR3 covers 16 residues. Germline CDR1 reads MNHEY; CDR2 reads SVGEGT. As DNA, the CDR3 is TGTGCCAGCAGTTATATAGAACAGACGAACACCGGGGAGCTGTTTTTT. This translates into CASSYIEQTNTGELFF.

This clonotype showed up just a few times. V usage is TRBV7-9 and J usage is TRBJ2-5; possibly TRBD2 for D (6 bases). Trimming took 4 bases from V and 2 from J, leaving 14 bases between them. The germline CDR1 and CDR2 sequences are SEHNR and FQNEAQ (reference sequence). The CDR3 consists of 15 residues. CDR3 DNA: TGTGCCAGCAGCTCTGGGGTAGCGGTACAAGAGACCCAGTACTTC. It yields the protein CASSSGVAVQETQYF.

This chain joins TRBV19 and TRBJ2-7; perhaps TRBD2 as D (6 bases). V lost 7 bases and J lost 1, with 17 bases in between. Germline CDR1 reads LNHDA; CDR2 reads SQIVND (reference sequence). The length of the CDR3 is 15 residues. CDR3 bases: TGTGCCAGTACCCGCCCTAGCGTTAAGTCCTACGAGCAGTACTTC. Translation gives CASTRPSVKSYEQYF.

This clonotype was found many times. The J gene is TRBJ1-2, the V gene TRBV20-1; D is possibly TRBD1 (5 bases). This CDR3 spans 13 amino acids. Germline-derived CDR1 and CDR2 are DFQATT and SNEGSKA (reference sequence). V shed 7 bases and J shed 3 bases, with 15 bases lying between them. The CDR3: CSVRRDSHYGYTF. The CDR3 nucleotides read TGCAGTGTTAGGCGAGACAGCCACTATGGCTACACCTTC.

Concerning this clonotype: This may stem from a read error, because a much larger clone lies one nucleotide away. This chain links TRBV6-5 with TRBJ1-5; D perhaps matches TRBD1 (6 bases). Looked up from germline, CDR1 is MNHEY and CDR2 is SVGAGI. The CDR3 length is 15 residues. The CDR3: CAISYSRTDNQPQHF. CDR3 nucleotide sequence: TGTGCCATCAGTTACTCTCGGACAGACAATCAGCCCCAGCATTTT.

V and J are TRBV7-2 and TRBJ2-7; 8 nucleotides agree with TRBD1. The V gene end was trimmed by 5 bases and the J gene end by 3 bases; junction bases not matched to a gene: 15. The CDR3 is 17 residues long. Germline lookup yields CDR1 SGHTA and CDR2 FQGNSA. This CDR3 is CASSRSGQGPGSYEQYF. CDR3 bases: TGTGCCAGCAGCCGCAGTGGACAGGGTCCGGGTAGCTACGAGCAGTACTTC. The full variable domain, completed using reference TRBV7-2 and TRBJ2-7, is GAGVSQSPSNKVTEKGKDVELRCDPISGHTALYWYRQSLGQGLEFLIYFQGNSAPDKSGLPSDRFSAERTGGSVSTLTIQRTQQEDSAVYLCASSRSGQGPGSYEQYFGPGTRLTVT.

The rearrangement uses TRBV5-1 and TRBJ2-2, with 7 bases matching TRBD1. Germline loops: CDR1 SGHRS, CDR2 YFSETQ. Germline trimming cut 4 bases from V and 4 bases from J; bases unmatched to any gene: 13. The CDR3 loop spans 17 amino acids. As DNA, the CDR3 is TGCGCCAGCAGCCTTCTTTCGGGACAGCGTGCCACCGGGGAGCTGTTTTTT. This encodes CASSLLSGQRATGELFF. The complete variable domain, with remaining parts taken from reference TRBV5-1 and TRBJ2-2, reads KAGVTQTPRYLIKTRGQQVTLSCSPISGHRSVSWYQQTPGQGLQFLFEYFSETQRNKGNFPGRFSGRQFSNSRSEMNVSTLELGDSALYLCASSLLSGQRATGELFFGEGSRLTVL.

The chain recombines TRBV7-9 with TRBJ1-2; D is unresolved. Trimming removed 6 bases from V and 4 bases from J, with 15 bases in between. The CDR3 loop spans 14 amino acids. Germline loops: CDR1 SEHNR, CDR2 FQNEAQ (reference sequence). CDR3 DNA: TGTGCCAGCAGTCTCTCCCGGGTTCCCTATGGCTACACCTTC. Translating it yields CASSLSRVPYGYTF.

The chain is built from TRBV2 and TRBJ2-7; D perhaps matches TRBD2 (6 bases). CDR3 length: 14 residues. Trimming took off 7 bases at V and 3 bases at J, with 16 bases between the two ends. Germline V lookup: CDR1 SNHLY, CDR2 FYNNEI. CDR3 DNA sequence: TGTGCCAGCAAACCCGGGACTTTAGGCTACGAGCAGTACTTC. It yields the protein CASKPGTLGYEQYF.

The CDR3 region is CASSAADNTEAFF. Here the CDR3 DNA reads TGTGCCAGCAGTGCTGCCGACAACACTGAAGCTTTCTTT. The J gene is TRBJ1-1, the V gene TRBV2; D not resolved. Trimming removed 4 bases from V and 2 bases from J, with 8 bases in between. In germline, CDR1 is SNHLY, CDR2 FYNNEI. The CDR3 totals 13 residues.

V and J are TRBV11-2 and TRBJ1-5; 8 positions match TRBD1. CDR3 size: 16 residues. Germline V CDR1 and CDR2: SGHAT, FQNNGV. V was clipped by 5 bases and J by 4 bases; unmatched bases: 10. CDR3 DNA sequence: TGTGCCAGCAGCCAAGATTACACAGGGGGAAATCAGCCCCAGCATTTT. Translating it yields CASSQDYTGGNQPQHF.

V is TRBV11-1 and J is TRBJ1-4; TRBD1 matches at 8 bases. V lost 3 bases, J lost 3 bases, and 6 bases stayed unmatched. The CDR3 consists of 16 residues. Germline loops: CDR1 SGHAT, CDR2 FQDESV (reference sequence). In DNA form, the CDR3 reads TGTGCCAGCAGCTTCCCGGACAGGGCATCTAATGAAAAACTGTTTTTT. As protein: CASSFPDRASNEKLFF.

This chain connects TRBV7-9 to TRBJ1-1; weak D call: TRBD1 (5 bases). Germline V gives CDR1 SEHNR, CDR2 FQNEAQ (reference sequence). Deletions cut 3 bases from V and 3 bases from J, with 14 bases between. The CDR3 length is 15 residues. The CDR3: CASSLGDGHHTEAFF. Here the CDR3 DNA reads TGTGCCAGCAGCTTGGGGGACGGGCACCACACTGAAGCTTTCTTT.

This rearrangement joins TRBV16 to TRBJ2-5; TRBD2 matches 8 bases. This CDR3 comprises 15 residues. The germline V gene has CDR1 KGHSY and CDR2 FQNENV. The trim removed 2 bases at V and 7 bases at J, leaving 9 bases unmatched. The DNA for the CDR3 is TGTGCCAGCAGCCAACCGGGACTAGGGTTGGGGACCCAGTACTTC. Its translation: CASSQPGLGLGTQYF.

This clonotype showed up just once. This chain connects TRBV2 to TRBJ2-3; D remains ambiguous. Trimming cost V 7 bases and J 2 bases, with 10 bases left between them. CDR3 size: 13 residues. Germline CDR1 and CDR2: SNHLY and FYNNEI. Here the CDR3 DNA reads TGTGCCAGCACTGAGAGCTACACAGATACGCAGTATTTT. It encodes CASTESYTDTQYF.